This TCR beta chain comes out of a study of shared clonotypes between healthy human individuals. V was pared by 3 bases and J by 0 bases, with 11 bases between. The CDR3 covers 15 residues. CDR1 and CDR2 from the germline V gene are MDHEN and SYDVKM. Only in-frame clones appear in the TCRdb table, and some are missing; sequencing was by immunoSEQ multiplex PCR. The sample records roughly 2,000,000 clones, over 85% being singletons. Naive CD8 isolation took CD45RO-negative cells positively selected for CCR7 and excluded terminally differentiated effector memory CD45RA+ cells. The gene calls are TRBV28 and TRBJ1-1; D gene unclear. What was sequenced was naive CD8+ T cells from PBMCs. This receptor was identified in a man aged 18 to 29 in good health. Some clones in this sample may be carry-over from other donors' samples. The CDR3 loop reads CASSLAQAMNTEAFF. The CDR3 region has the DNA TGTGCCAGCAGTTTGGCCCAAGCCATGAACACTGAAGCTTTCTTT.